This entry describes one T cell receptor beta chain. The antigen is unknown. The CDR3 extends over 14 amino acids. V gave up 0 bases and J gave up 15 bases; unmatched junction bases: 7. Germline lookup yields CDR1 SGDLS and CDR2 YYNGEE. The source of the sample is a study of OX40 agonist ivuxolimab in advanced cancers. General study findings and limits: Which antigen the expanded peripheral T cells recognized is unknown. Researchers report that CD8+ T cells had, on average, more expanded clones than CD4+.

Method: immunoSEQ multiplex PCR; TCRdb's copy keeps in-frame clones and lacks some. The sample holds fewer than 85,000 clones, around 80% seen once. The sequence was obtained from an adult with an advanced solid tumor such as melanoma, head and neck, liver or kidney cancer. The chain couples TRBV9 to TRBJ2-1; 12 nucleotides agree with TRBD2. The sequences come from CD4+ or CD8+ T cells sorted from blood, collected in a trial of the OX40 agonist ivuxolimab. CDR3 DNA sequence: TGTGCCAGCAGCGTAGATGGTACTAGCGGGGGGTTGTTCTTC. It is translated as CASSVDGTSGGLFF.